This T cell receptor (beta chain) was captured in a study of graft-versus-host responses after intestinal transplantation. Study-level information: Among the recipients, transplants were multivisceral, liver-intestinal, or isolated intestinal. Every one of the recipients received anti-thymocyte globulin induction and afterwards took tacrolimus and steroids for around three years.

Assay: immunoSEQ multiplex PCR; the TCRdb copy retains only in-frame clones and omits some. The sample includes fewer than 20,000 clones, around 95% seen only once; the top ten take about 0.83%. CDR1 MNHEY and CDR2 SVGAGI come from the germline V gene. Trimming removed 5 bases from V and 4 bases from J, with 15 bases in between. The CDR3 covers 15 residues. The V gene is TRBV6-5, the J gene TRBJ2-1; D assignment may be TRBD1 or TRBD2 (5 bases each). Sequencing used PBMCs, obtained 23 days after intestinal transplant. This TCR came from a human patient who received an intestinal transplant, so some T cells may come from the graft donor. In DNA form, the CDR3 reads TGTGCCAGCAGTAACCGGGACGGGCCATACAATGAGCAGTTCTTC. Translated: CASSNRDGPYNEQFF.